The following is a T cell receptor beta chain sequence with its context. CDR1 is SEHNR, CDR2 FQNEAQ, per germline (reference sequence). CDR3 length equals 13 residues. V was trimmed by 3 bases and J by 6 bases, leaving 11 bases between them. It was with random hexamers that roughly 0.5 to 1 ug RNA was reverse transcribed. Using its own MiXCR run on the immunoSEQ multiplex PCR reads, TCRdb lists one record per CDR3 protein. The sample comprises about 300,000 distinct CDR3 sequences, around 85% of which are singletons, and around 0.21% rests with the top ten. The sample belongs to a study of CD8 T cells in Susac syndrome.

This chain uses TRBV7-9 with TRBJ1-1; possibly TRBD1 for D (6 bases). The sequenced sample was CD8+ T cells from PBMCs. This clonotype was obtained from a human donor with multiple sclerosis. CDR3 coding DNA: TGTGCCAGCAGCTTTACAGGGTTCCCTGAAGCTTTCTTT. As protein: CASSFTGFPEAFF.